This TCR beta chain was profiled in a study of blood T cell repertoires in COVID-19 (dated by TCRdb to 2018 to 2020). Background for the entire study: The collaborator samples originated in the United States, Italy and Spain and spanned the acute and convalescent phases of COVID-19. The repertoires were released in a freely available public database intended as a resource for research on the immune response to SARS-CoV-2. Where available, HLA class I and class II types were obtained from metadata supplied by the sample provider rather than from assay-based typing. The samples were drawn from the first 160 participants of the ongoing ImmuneRACE study and from about 1,200 subjects provided by 6 global collaborators. Subjects who had been exposed to COVID-19, were actively infected with it, or had recovered from it provided the deeply sampled blood TCRbeta repertoires that made up the dataset. Sample metadata almost always included a de-identified subject ID, COVID-19 status, age in years and sex. The material from the prospective study consisted of cDNA or gDNA derived from T cells, B-cell-depleted T cells, or PBMCs. Overall results and qualifications from the work: The quantity of clinical and demographic metadata differed by source and by participant and was supplied without curation.

TCRbeta CDR3 regions were amplified from genomic DNA by means of the immunoSEQ Assay, a bias-controlled multiplex PCR. On the authors' methods: Within the assay, amplification of reference gene primers was used to estimate how many nucleated cells each sample contained. Sequence reads were collapsed and filtered to measure the absolute abundance of every unique TCRbeta CDR3 rearrangement. For each sample, productive Simpson clonality was calculated as the square root of Simpson's diversity index over productive rearrangements. TCRdb's version of the immuneACCESS table is confined to in-frame rearrangements and falls short of the full clone set. An unresolved V gene accounts for under half of the shortfall where checked; the remainder is of unknown origin. The DNA gave D and trimming, while V, J and clone size come from that table. For this sample the table gives some 48,000 clones, of which roughly 85% were detected only once. The ten largest account for just under 3% of the sample.

In the case of this clone: Its antigen is unknown. There are no base qualities to consult, and no much larger clone falls within one base.

Collaborating institutions collected whole blood in K2EDTA tubes following their own protocols. Collaborator samples were shipped for TCRbeta analysis as frozen whole blood, isolated PBMCs, or DNA extracted from either sample type. Input material: peripheral blood. This receptor was identified in a woman at least 80 years old with acute or convalescent COVID-19.

The nucleotides read TGTGCCAGCAGTTTAGACAGGGGTGGTTCACCCCTCCACTTT. It codes for CASSLDRGGSPLHF. This sequence uses TRBV2 and TRBJ1-6, with 8 bases in between that match TRBD1. CDR1 is given as SNHLY and CDR2 as FYNNEI, both from the germline V gene. There are 14 amino acids in the CDR3, from cysteine to phenylalanine inclusive. Just CDR3 DNA is preserved here, 42 bases in frame from base 1. The junction shows trimming of 5 bases on V and 9 bases on J, and the gene matches do not reach 6 bases of it.